This TCR beta chain is drawn from a study of cytomegalovirus exposure and HLA in healthy donors. Turning to this clone: The antigen is not known.

Researchers ran the PCR with 60 Vbeta and 13 Jbeta primers. The table came from immunoSEQ multiplex PCR; TCRdb's copy has only in-frame clones and leaves some out. Of 100,000 to 150,000 clones listed, about four fifths are singletons. Study observations and caveats: Specificity for CMV antigens was confirmed in vitro for a few of the CMV-associated chains.

This CDR3 comprises 12 residues. Germline V gene lookup returns CDR1 MNHEY and CDR2 SMNVEV (reference sequence). The trim removed 5 bases at V and 10 bases at J, leaving 4 bases unmatched. This chain uses TRBV27 with TRBJ2-1; 8 positions agree with TRBD2. This receptor was obtained from a woman aged 40-49 years in good health and CMV-seropositive. Sequenced sample: PBMCs. The CDR3 sequence: CASSLIAGEQFF. CDR3 DNA sequence: TGTGCCAGCAGTCTTATAGCGGGAGAGCAGTTCTTC.